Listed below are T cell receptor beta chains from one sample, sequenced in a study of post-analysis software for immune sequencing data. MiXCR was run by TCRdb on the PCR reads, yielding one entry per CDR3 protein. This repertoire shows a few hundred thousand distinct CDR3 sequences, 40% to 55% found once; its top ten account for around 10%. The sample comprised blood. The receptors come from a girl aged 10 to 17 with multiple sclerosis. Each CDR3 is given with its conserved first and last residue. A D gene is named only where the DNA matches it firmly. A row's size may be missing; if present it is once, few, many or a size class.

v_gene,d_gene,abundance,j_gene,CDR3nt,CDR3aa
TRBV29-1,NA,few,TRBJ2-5,TGCAGCTTTACCTTCCAGGGTCCGGGGGAGACCCAGTACTTC,CSFTFQGPGETQYF
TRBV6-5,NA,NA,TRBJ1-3,TGTGCCAGCAGTTACGTGGGCTCCGGAAACACCATATATTTT,CASSYVGSGNTIYF
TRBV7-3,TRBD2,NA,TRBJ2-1,TGTGCCAGCAGCACCATCCCGGGGGCTAGCGGGAATAGTGGTGAGCAGTTCTTC,CASSTIPGASGNSGEQFF
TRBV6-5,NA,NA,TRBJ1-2,TGTGCCAGCAGTTACTCGAGCTTAAATCACACCTTC,CASSYSSLNHTF
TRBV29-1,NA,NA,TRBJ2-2,TGCAGCACCAGGGAGAACACCGGGGAGCTGTTTTTT,CSTRENTGELFF
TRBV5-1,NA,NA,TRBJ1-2,TGCGCCAGCGGTAAGGGGCCGAACTATGGCTACACCTTC,CASGKGPNYGYTF
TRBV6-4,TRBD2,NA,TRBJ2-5,TGTGCCAGCAGTGAACTAGCGGGAGTGGTCAATGAGCAGTACTTC,CASSELAGVVNEQYF
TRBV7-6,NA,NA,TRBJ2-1,TGTGCCAGCAGCCCGGAAAACCACAATGAGCAGTTCTTC,CASSPENHNEQFF
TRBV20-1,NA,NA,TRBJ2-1,NA,CSARDWASGSYNERFF
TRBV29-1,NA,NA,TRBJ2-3,TGCAGCGTTGCCGACCCCCGGGCTAGCGGCACAGATACGCAGTATTTT,CSVADPRASGTDTQYF
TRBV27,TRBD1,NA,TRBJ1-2,TGTGCCAGCAGTTTAAACCCGACAGGGTGGAACTATGGCTACACCTTC,CASSLNPTGWNYGYTF
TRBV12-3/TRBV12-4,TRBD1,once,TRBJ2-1,TGTGCCAGCAACGAAGGGACAGGGGTGTACAATGAGCAGTTCTTC,CASNEGTGVYNEQFF
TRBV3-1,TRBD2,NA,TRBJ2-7,TGTGCCAGCAGCCAAGATGGGGCTAGCGGGACCTACGAGCAGTACTTC,CASSQDGASGTYEQYF
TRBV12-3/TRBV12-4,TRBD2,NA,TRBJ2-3,TGTGCCAGCACTCCTTGGGGACTAGAGACAGATACGCAGTATTTT,CASTPWGLETDTQYF
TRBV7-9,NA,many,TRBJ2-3,TGTGCCAGCAGCTTAGTGGATACGCAGTATTTT,CASSLVDTQYF
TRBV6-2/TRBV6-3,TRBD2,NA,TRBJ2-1,TGTGCCAGCAGTTCGACTAGCGGATACAATGAGCAGTTCTTC,CASSSTSGYNEQFF
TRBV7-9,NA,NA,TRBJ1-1,TGTGCCAGCAATGGGGGGGGGAAGAACACTGAAGCTTTCTTT,CASNGGGKNTEAFF
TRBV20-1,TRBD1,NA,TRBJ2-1,TGCAGTGCTGATCCGGACAGGGGGACGGATGAGCAGTTCTTC,CSADPDRGTDEQFF
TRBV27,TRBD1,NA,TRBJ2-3,TGTGCCAGCAGTTTATCGACAGGGTCCAAAAGAGATACGCAGTATTTT,CASSLSTGSKRDTQYF
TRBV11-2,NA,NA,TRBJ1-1,TGTGCCAGCAGCTTAAAGTCAAACACTGAAGCTTTCTTT,CASSLKSNTEAFF
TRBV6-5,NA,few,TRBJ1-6,TGTGCCAGCAGCCCCGCCGGGAATGGTTCACCCCTCCACTTT,CASSPAGNGSPLHF
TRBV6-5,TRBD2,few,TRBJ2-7,TGTGCCAGCAGTACACGACTAGCGGGAGAGTACCCACCTACCTACGAGCAGTACTTC,CASSTRLAGEYPPTYEQYF
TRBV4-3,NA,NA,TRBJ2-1,TGCGCCTGCAGCCAAGAAGGGAGCGAGCAGTTCTTC,CACSQEGSEQFF
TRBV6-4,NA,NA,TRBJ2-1,TGTGCCAGCAGGGACTCTAACAGGAATGAGCAGTTCTTC,CASRDSNRNEQFF
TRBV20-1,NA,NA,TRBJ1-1,TGCAGTGCTAGAGTCGGGAGAAGTTACACTGAAGCTTTCTTT,CSARVGRSYTEAFF
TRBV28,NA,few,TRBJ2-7,TGTGCCAGCATCCCGGAGGTCAGCTCCTACGAGCAGTACTTC,CASIPEVSSYEQYF
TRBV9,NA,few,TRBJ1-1,TGTGTCAGCGGGAAAGATCCGAACACTGAAGCTTTCTTT,CVSGKDPNTEAFF
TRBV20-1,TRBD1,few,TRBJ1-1,TGCAGTTCCACTGACAGGGTTGGCAGTATGGTCACTGAAGCTTTCTTT,CSSTDRVGSMVTEAFF
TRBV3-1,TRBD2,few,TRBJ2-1,TGTGCCAGCAGCCAAGAGATGGGAGCGGGAGGGCGGAATGAGCAGTTCTTC,CASSQEMGAGGRNEQFF
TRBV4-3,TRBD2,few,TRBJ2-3,TGCGCCAGCAGCCCGACTAGCGGGAGACCAGATACGCAGTATTTT,CASSPTSGRPDTQYF
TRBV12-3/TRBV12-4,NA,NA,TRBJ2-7,TGTGCCAGCAGTCGGACGGAGGAGTACGAGCAGTACTTC,CASSRTEEYEQYF
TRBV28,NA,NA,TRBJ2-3,TGTGCCAGCAGTTTAAACAGGGACTACACAGATACGCAGTATTTT,CASSLNRDYTDTQYF
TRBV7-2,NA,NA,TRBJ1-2,TGTGCCAGCAGCTTAGATGGAGGGTTCATTTATGGCTACACCTTC,CASSLDGGFIYGYTF
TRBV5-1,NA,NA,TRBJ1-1,TGCGCCAGCAGCCGAAGAAGGCCCGAGAACACTGAAGCTTTCTTT,CASSRRRPENTEAFF
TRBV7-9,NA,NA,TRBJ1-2,TGTGCCAGCAGCACTTCAAAAACAGGGAGAGAAGGCTACACCTTC,CASSTSKTGREGYTF
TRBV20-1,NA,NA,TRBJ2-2,TGCAGTGCTAGACATGAGGTCGGGGAGCTGTTTTTT,CSARHEVGELFF
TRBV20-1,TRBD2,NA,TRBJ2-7,TGCAGTGCTAGACCCCATAGTAGACTAGCGGGGCCTTCCTACGAGCAGTACTTC,CSARPHSRLAGPSYEQYF
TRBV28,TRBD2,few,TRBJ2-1,TGTGCCAGCAGTTCACCCCGACTAGCGAATGAGCAGTTCTTC,CASSSPRLANEQFF
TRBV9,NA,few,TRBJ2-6,TGTGCCAGCAGCGTAGAGACGGGTTACGACGCTGGGGCCAACGTCCTGACTTTC,CASSVETGYDAGANVLTF
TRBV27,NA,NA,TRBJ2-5,TGTGCCAGTTCATTGGCTAGCCTGGAGACCCAGTACTTC,CASSLASLETQYF
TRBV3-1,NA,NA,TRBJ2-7,TGTGCCAGCAGCCACGCGGACACCTACGAGCAGTACTTC,CASSHADTYEQYF
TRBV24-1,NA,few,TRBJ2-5,TGTGCCACCAGTGACCCCGGACGGGGCCAAGAGACCCAGTACTTC,CATSDPGRGQETQYF
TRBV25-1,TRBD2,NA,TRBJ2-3,TGTGCCAACAGTGGCCCGGGACTAGCGGGAGAGCTACCCACAGATACGCAGTATTTT,CANSGPGLAGELPTDTQYF
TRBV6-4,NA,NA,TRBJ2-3,TGTGCCAGCAGTGACTCATCAGGAGTCGCAGATACGCAGTATTTT,CASSDSSGVADTQYF